This TCR beta chain was documented in a study of CD8+ T cells in alopecia areata. About the research overall: C3H/HeJ donors with spontaneous alopecia, roughly 6-12 months old, supplied skin grafts to approximately 6-10-week-old female C3H/HeJ mice.

As to this clone: Gene names are the mouse ones. The CDR3 goes on 4 residues after the read ends, and that part is filled in from the germline J gene.

The germline V gene encodes CDR1 NNHDY and CDR2 SYVADS. The CDR3 is made up of 15 amino acids. V gave up 3 bases and J gave up 2 bases; unmatched junction bases: 6. RNA extraction was followed by reverse transcription into cDNA, which acted as the sequencing template. TCRdb's copy holds only in-frame clones and misses some; the assay was immunoSEQ multiplex PCR. Sampling found some 110,000 clones, none seen once. The TCR originated in a C3H/HeJ mouse with alopecia areata. For this mouse line, the MHC haplotype is H2-k. The chain is built from TRBV13-3 and TRBJ2-5; TRBD2 matches at 7 bases. The specimen was lesional skin. The CDR3: CASSGDWESQDTQYF. Incomplete CDR3 DNA: TGTGCCAGCAGTGGTGACTGGGAGTCCCAAGAC.